This record concerns one TCR beta chain sequence. The sample is drawn from a study of ipilimumab plus nivolumab after autologous stem cell transplantation. Study information: The myeloma group: high-risk transplant-naive, or relapse within 3 years after first autologous transplant.

Patients received nivolumab 3 mg/kg at weeks 1, 4, 7, 10, then fortnightly to week 26. This CDR3 has 16 residues. Trimming stripped 0 bases from V and 4 bases from J, with 13 bases between. The germline gives CDR1 LNHDA, CDR2 SQIVND (reference sequence). Some clones are missing from TCRdb's copy, which holds only in-frame ones; the method was immunoSEQ multiplex PCR. The sample consists of approximately 5,000 clones, about 67% of them appearing once. This sequence was found in a male donor with multiple myeloma. The V gene is TRBV19, the J gene TRBJ1-5, with a weak D call TRBD1 (6 bases). The source material was PBMCs, sampled in a trial of ipilimumab plus nivolumab as post-transplant consolidation. CDR3 bases: TGTGCCAGTAGTATAGATCAGGGGAATGAAAATCAGCCCCAGCATTTT. This gives the protein CASSIDQGNENQPQHF.